The 4 T cell receptor beta chains below come from one sample, sequenced in a study of vaccination and CD4 T cells after COVID-19. Treatment specified: roughly 10-day PBMC culture with coronavirus spike peptide pools or control peptides (ViraFEST assay). Oncomine TCR Beta short-read sequencing was applied to DNA from cultured CD4+ T cells. TCRdb analysed the PCR reads with MiXCR anew, one entry per CDR3 protein. The repertoire consists of about 19,000 distinct CDR3 sequences, with 31% occurring once and the leading ten covering under 15%. These receptors have no identified antigens. Sequenced material: cultured CD4+ T cells from blood. These receptors all come from a human donor with COVID-19.

This clonotype appeared a few times. The rearrangement uses TRBV7-2 and TRBJ1-5, with D perhaps TRBD1 (5 bases). Germline CDR1 and CDR2: SGHTA and FQGNSA. This CDR3 contains 14 residues. Trimming removed 7 bases at V and 1 base at J, with 11 bases between. CDR3 sequence (DNA): TGTGCCAGCAACGCCGGGGGGAGCAATCAGCCCCAGCATTTT. It is translated as CASNAGGSNQPQHF.

CDR3 nucleotide sequence: TGTGCCAGTAGTATCCGGACAGGGGCTGAGACCCAGTACTTC. Amino acids: CASSIRTGAETQYF. The rearrangement uses TRBV19 and TRBJ2-5, with 9 bases lining up with TRBD1. The CDR3 totals 14 residues. Germline loops: CDR1 LNHDA, CDR2 SQIVND (reference sequence). V lost 3 bases to trimming and J lost 5 bases; unmatched junction nucleotides: 4.

In its sample, this clonotype was seen a few times. The chain uses TRBV28 and TRBJ2-5; D might be TRBD1 (6 bases). Trimming took 6 bases from V and 0 from J, leaving 14 bases between them. The CDR3 contains 15 residues. Germline V lookup: CDR1 MDHEN, CDR2 SYDVKM. The CDR3 DNA is TGTGCCAGCAGGACCGGACAGTTTAACCAAGAGACCCAGTACTTC. Translating it yields CASRTGQFNQETQYF.

This clonotype was recorded a few times. The V call is TRBV6-1, the J call TRBJ1-5; a possible D gene is TRBD1 (6 bases). This CDR3 is 15 amino acids long. The ends were cut back, 1 base at V and 2 bases at J, with 9 bases in the middle. CDR1 is MNHNS, CDR2 SASEGT, per germline. In DNA, the CDR3 is TGTGCCAGCAGTGAAGAAGCAGGGGGCAATCAGCCCCAGCATTTT. As protein: CASSEEAGGNQPQHF.